The entry below describes one T cell receptor (beta chain). Germline V gene sequence: CDR1 LNHNV, CDR2 YYDKDF (reference sequence). This CDR3 has 12 amino acids. V dropped 3 bases and J dropped 8; count of bases not matched to a gene: 0. Original analysis: From reference gene primer amplification, estimates of nucleated cell counts were derived. The table came from immunoSEQ multiplex PCR; TCRdb's copy has only in-frame clones and leaves some out. D and trimming were read from the DNA, whereas the V and J calls and clone size are those reported in that table. Among roughly 400,000 clones, about 88% were seen once, and the ten largest hold 1.4%. The source of the sample is a study of blood T cell repertoires in COVID-19. In the study overall: Samples taken during acute and convalescent COVID-19 were collected in the United States, Italy and Spain.

Participant ages covered about 18 to 95 years across around 25 US areas. The source material was PBMCs or T cells enriched from blood (not recorded which). This receptor was taken from a young woman who had been exposed to COVID-19. This chain links TRBV15 with TRBJ2-1; 8 bases are a match to TRBD1. The CDR3 DNA is TGTGCCACCAGCAGGACAGGGGATGAGCAGTTCTTC. This encodes CATSRTGDEQFF.